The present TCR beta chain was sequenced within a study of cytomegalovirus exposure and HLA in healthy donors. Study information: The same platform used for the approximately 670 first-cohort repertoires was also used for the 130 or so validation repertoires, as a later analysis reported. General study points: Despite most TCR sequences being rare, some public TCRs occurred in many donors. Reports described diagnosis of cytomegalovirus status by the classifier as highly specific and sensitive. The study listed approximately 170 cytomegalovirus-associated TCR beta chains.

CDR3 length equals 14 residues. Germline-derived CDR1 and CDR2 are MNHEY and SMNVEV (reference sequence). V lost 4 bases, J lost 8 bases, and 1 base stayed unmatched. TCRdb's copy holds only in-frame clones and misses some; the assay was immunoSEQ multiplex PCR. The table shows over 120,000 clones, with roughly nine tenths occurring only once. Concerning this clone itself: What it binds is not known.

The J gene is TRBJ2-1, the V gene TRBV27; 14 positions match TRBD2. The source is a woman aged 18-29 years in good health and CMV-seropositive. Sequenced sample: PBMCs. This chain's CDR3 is CASSWTSGGYEQFF. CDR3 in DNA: TGTGCCAGCAGTTGGACTAGCGGGGGGTATGAGCAGTTCTTC.